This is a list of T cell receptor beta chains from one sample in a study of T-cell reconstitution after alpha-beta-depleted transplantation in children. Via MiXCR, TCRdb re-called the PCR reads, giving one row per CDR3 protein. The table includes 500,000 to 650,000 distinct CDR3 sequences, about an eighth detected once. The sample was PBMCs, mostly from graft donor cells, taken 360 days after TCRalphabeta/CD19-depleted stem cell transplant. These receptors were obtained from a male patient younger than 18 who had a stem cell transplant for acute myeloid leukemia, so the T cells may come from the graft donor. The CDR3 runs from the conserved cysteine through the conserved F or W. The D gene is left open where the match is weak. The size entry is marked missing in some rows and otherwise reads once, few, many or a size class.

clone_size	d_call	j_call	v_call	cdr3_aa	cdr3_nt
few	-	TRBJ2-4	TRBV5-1	CASSLGEVAKNIQYF	TGCGCCAGCAGCTTAGGGGAGGTAGCCAAAAACATTCAGTACTTC
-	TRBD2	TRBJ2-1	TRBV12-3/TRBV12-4	CASSLATLAGGGNEQFF	TGTGCCAGCAGTTTAGCTACTTTAGCGGGAGGAGGTAATGAGCAGTTCTTC
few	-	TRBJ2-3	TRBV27	CASSNVRTDTQYF	TGTGCCAGCAGTAATGTCAGGACAGATACGCAGTATTTT
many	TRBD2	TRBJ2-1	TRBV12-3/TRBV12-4	CASSGLAGVLNEQFF	TGTGCCAGCAGTGGACTAGCGGGAGTCCTAAATGAGCAGTTCTTC
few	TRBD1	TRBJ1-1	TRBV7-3	CASSLTSGGLMNTEAFF	TGTGCCAGCAGCTTAACGTCAGGGGGCCTCATGAACACTGAAGCTTTCTTT
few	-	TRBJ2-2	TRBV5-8	CASSLRRFAGELFF	TGTGCCAGCAGCTTGAGGCGGTTCGCCGGGGAGCTGTTTTTT
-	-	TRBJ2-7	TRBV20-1	CSATRDYEQYF	TGCAGTGCTACCCGAGACTACGAGCAGTACTTC
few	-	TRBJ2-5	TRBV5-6	CASSLTSPEETQYF	TGTGCCAGCAGCTTGACGTCGCCAGAAGAGACCCAGTACTTC
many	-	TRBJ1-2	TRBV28	CASSRGMGYTF	TGTGCCAGCAGCAGGGGCATGGGCTACACCTTC
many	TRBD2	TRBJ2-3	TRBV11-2	CASNPSGLVRTDTQYF	TGTGCCAGCAACCCCTCGGGACTAGTTCGAACAGATACGCAGTATTTT
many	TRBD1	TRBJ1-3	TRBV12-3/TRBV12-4	CASSFPGGENTIYF	TGTGCCAGCAGTTTCCCAGGGGGCGAAAACACCATATATTTT
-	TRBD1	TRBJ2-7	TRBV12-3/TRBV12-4	CASRQGQAYEQYF	TGTGCCAGCAGACAAGGACAGGCCTACGAGCAGTACTTC
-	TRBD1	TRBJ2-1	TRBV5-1	CASSPYRQGGSYNEQFF	TGCGCCAGCAGCCCGTACAGACAGGGGGGCTCCTACAATGAGCAGTTCTTC
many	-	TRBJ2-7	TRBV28	CASSLHRGYEQYF	TGTGCCAGCAGTTTGCACAGAGGCTACGAGCAGTACTTC
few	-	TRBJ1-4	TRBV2	CAEGGINEKLFF	TGTGCCGAGGGAGGGATTAATGAAAAACTGTTTTTT
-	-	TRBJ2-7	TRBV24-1	CATSDGITPYEQYF	TGTGCCACCAGTGATGGGATTACCCCCTACGAGCAGTACTTC
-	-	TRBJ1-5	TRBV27	CASSLQEGQPQHF	TGTGCCAGCAGCCTACAGGAGGGTCAGCCCCAGCATTTT